These 20 T cell receptor beta chains originate from one sample sequenced in a study of T cell clones after liver transplantation. Generated by immunoSEQ multiplex PCR, the TCRdb table keeps only in-frame clones and is missing some. Of about 9,100 clones listed, about three quarters are singletons. This material consisted of CD8+ T cells from blood, taken before liver transplant. The receptor set was obtained from a human donor who received a liver transplant.

J is TRBJ1-1 and V is TRBV15; 7 bases line up with TRBD1. The length of the CDR3 is 17 residues. Germline V gives CDR1 LNHNV, CDR2 YYDKDF (reference sequence). The V segment lost 1 base and the J segment 0 bases; nucleotides outside the gene matches: 8. DNA of the CDR3: TGTGCCACCAGCAGAGGAGGGACAGATACTATGAACACTGAAGCTTTCTTT. It encodes CATSRGGTDTMNTEAFF.

This clone appeared a few times. This chain joins TRBV27 and TRBJ2-2; D unresolved. The CDR3 is 15 residues long. From germline, CDR1 is MNHEY and CDR2 SMNVEV (reference sequence). V was pared by 6 bases and J by 4 bases, with 15 bases between. This chain's CDR3 is CASSLDGRSTGELFF. CDR3 in DNA: TGTGCCAGCAGCCTTGACGGACGTAGCACCGGGGAGCTGTTTTTT.

The chain is built from TRBV5-1 and TRBJ1-1; possibly TRBD1 for D (6 bases). Germline V lookup: CDR1 SGHRS, CDR2 YFSETQ. The CDR3 contains 18 residues. Deletions cut 1 base from V and 5 bases from J, with 24 bases between. CDR3 in amino acids: CASSLYPEAGEGGTEAFF. CDR3 in DNA: TGCGCCAGCAGCTTGTATCCGGAGGCAGGCGAAGGGGGAACTGAAGCTTTCTTT.

This chain links TRBV5-1 with TRBJ2-7; the D gene is possibly TRBD1 (6 bases). V lost 4 bases, J lost 4 bases, and 18 bases lay in between. Germline V gene sequence: CDR1 SGHRS, CDR2 YFSETQ. The length of the CDR3 is 15 residues. CDR3 sequence: CASSGTPSGEYEQYF. CDR3 nucleotides: TGCGCCAGCAGCGGCACCCCGTCAGGGGAGTACGAGCAGTACTTC.

The chain uses TRBV5-4 and TRBJ1-1; the D is unclear. CDR1 SGHNT and CDR2 YYREEE come from the germline V gene (reference sequence). This CDR3 comprises 13 residues. V was trimmed by 7 bases and J by 5 bases, leaving 15 bases between them. The CDR3, as DNA: TGTGCCAGCGCACCTCCGGACCGTACTGAAGCTTTCTTT. Encoded protein: CASAPPDRTEAFF.

This chain joins TRBV7-9 and TRBJ2-3, with D perhaps TRBD2 (5 bases). CDR1 is SEHNR and CDR2 is FQNEAQ in the germline V gene (reference sequence). V was cut by 6 bases and J by 1 base, with 8 bases left in between. The CDR3 contains 13 residues. The CDR3 coding sequence is TGTGCCAGCAGGCAGGAGGGCACAGATACGCAGTATTTT. Translating it yields CASRQEGTDTQYF.

This chain uses TRBV2 with TRBJ2-7; 9 positions match TRBD2. This CDR3 contains 15 residues. J lost 6 bases, V lost 2 bases, and 8 bases had no gene match. The germline V gene encodes CDR1 SNHLY and CDR2 FYNNEI. CDR3 sequence reads: CASSEIQRGAGEQYF. CDR3 nucleotide sequence: TGTGCCAGCAGTGAAATTCAGCGGGGGGCAGGCGAGCAGTACTTC.

The rearrangement joins TRBV27 to TRBJ2-3; 9 bases align to TRBD2. V shed 6 bases, J shed 2 bases, and the junction held 6 bases outside the gene matches. Germline values: CDR1 MNHEY, CDR2 SMNVEV (reference sequence). This CDR3 is 15 amino acids long. In DNA, the CDR3 is TGTGCCAGCAGCTCCGTAGCGGGGGACACAGATACGCAGTATTTT. Its protein product is CASSSVAGDTDTQYF.

This chain connects TRBV5-1 to TRBJ1-1, with 8 bases that match TRBD1. J lost 2 bases, V lost 2 bases, and 2 bases had no gene match. The CDR3 covers 14 residues. CDR1 and CDR2 (germline): SGHRS, YFSETQ. The DNA for the CDR3 is TGCGCCAGCAGCTTAGCAGGGGGCAACACTGAAGCTTTCTTT. This gives the protein CASSLAGGNTEAFF.

In this sample, this clone turned up a few times. V usage is TRBV7-9 and J usage is TRBJ1-2, with a tentative D call TRBD1 (5 bases). This CDR3 is 14 amino acids long. Trimming removed 1 base from V and 3 bases from J, with 9 bases in between. The germline V gene encodes CDR1 SEHNR and CDR2 FQNEAQ (reference sequence). The CDR3 is CASSLVGEYYGYTF. CDR3 coding DNA: TGTGCCAGCAGCTTAGTAGGGGAGTACTATGGCTACACCTTC.

The chain has TRBV7-8 and TRBJ1-5; no reliable D call. V dropped 5 bases and J dropped 7 bases, with 15 bases sitting between them. The CDR3 has 14 residues. Germline CDR1 reads SGHVS; CDR2 reads FQNEAQ. The CDR3 bases are TGTGCCAGCAGCATCAGACCTGGTCACCAGCCCCAGCATTTT. This translates into CASSIRPGHQPQHF.

The chain employs TRBV27 and TRBJ2-1; 11 bases align to TRBD2. The length of the CDR3 is 15 residues. The germline CDR1 and CDR2 sequences are MNHEY and SMNVEV (reference sequence). Losses at the gene ends were 6 bases for V and 6 bases for J; bases not matched to a gene: 7. CDR3 DNA sequence: TGTGCCAGCAGCGACAGACTAGCGGGGAGCAATGAGCAGTTCTTC. Its translation is CASSDRLAGSNEQFF.

V and J are TRBV11-2 and TRBJ2-7; a possible D gene is TRBD2 (5 bases). This CDR3 has 13 residues. CDR1 and CDR2 from the germline V gene are SGHAT and FQNNGV. V was clipped by 9 bases and J by 1 base, with 13 bases between them. The DNA for the CDR3 is TGTGCCAGTTCGTGGGAGCGGTCCTACGAGCAGTACTTC. This gives the protein CASSWERSYEQYF.

This chain uses TRBV15 with TRBJ1-3, with D possibly TRBD1 on 5 matching bases. Trimming pared 6 bases from V and 2 bases from J, leaving 14 bases between. The CDR3 length is 15 residues. CDR1 is LNHNV, CDR2 YYDKDF, per germline (reference sequence). As DNA, the CDR3 is TGTGCCACCAGACCAGGGAAGGAGGCTGGAAACACCATATATTTT. This translates into CATRPGKEAGNTIYF.

CDR3: CASSSDRALSPLHF. As DNA, the CDR3 is TGTGCCAGCAGCTCGGACAGGGCTCTGTCACCCCTCCACTTT. The chain is built from TRBV7-6 and TRBJ1-6, with 8 positions matching TRBD1. The CDR3 spans 14 residues. Looked up from germline, CDR1 is SGHVS and CDR2 is FNYEAQ. The trim removed 4 bases at V and 10 bases at J, leaving 6 bases unmatched.

In this sample, this clone turned up once. This sequence joins TRBV11-2 and TRBJ1-3, with D unclear. The CDR3 sequence is 16 residues long. Deletions cut 5 bases from V and 0 bases from J, with 14 bases between. Germline lookup yields CDR1 SGHAT and CDR2 FQNNGV. The CDR3 DNA reads as TGTGCCAGCAGCCTCCCCCTGGCGGTCTCTGGAAACACCATATATTTT. Translated: CASSLPLAVSGNTIYF.

The genes are TRBV27 and TRBJ2-1, with TRBD2 as a possible D gene (6 bases). Germline V lookup: CDR1 MNHEY, CDR2 SMNVEV (reference sequence). The V end lost 8 bases, the J end lost 6 bases, and 14 bases lay between the germline ends. The CDR3 spans 13 residues. The CDR3 nucleotides read TGTGCCAGCGGCCTTGCGCGGGGCAATGAGCAGTTCTTC. Its translation is CASGLARGNEQFF.

About this clone: Other DNA sequences from this sample encode an identical CDR3 as well. The chain has TRBV10-3 and TRBJ1-1; TRBD1 aligns across 11 bases. V lost 11 bases, J lost 7 bases, and 9 bases stayed unmatched. Germline V lookup: CDR1 ENHRY, CDR2 SYGVKD. The CDR3 loop spans 13 amino acids. CDR3 residues: CAGGPGQGGEAFF. Written as DNA, the CDR3 is TGTGCCGGAGGACCGGGACAGGGGGGTGAAGCTTTCTTT.

This chain connects TRBV21-1 to TRBJ2-7; the table's D call, TRBD2, has no DNA check behind it. TRBV21-1 is described as a pseudogene. This CDR3 contains 11 residues. The CDR3 sequence: CASSLAYEQYF. The CDR3 DNA sequence: TGTGCCAGCAGTCTAGCGTACGAGCAGTACTTC.

The sample holds a few counts of this clone. The rearrangement joins TRBV7-9 to TRBJ2-7, with D perhaps matching TRBD1 or TRBD2 (5 bases each). Per germline, CDR1 SEHNR and CDR2 FQNEAQ (reference sequence). V was clipped by 1 base and J by 1 base, with 11 bases between them. The CDR3 sequence is 15 residues long. Here the CDR3 DNA reads TGTGCCAGCAGCTTAGAGGGACGTAGGTCCTACGAGCAGTACTTC. This translates into CASSLEGRRSYEQYF.